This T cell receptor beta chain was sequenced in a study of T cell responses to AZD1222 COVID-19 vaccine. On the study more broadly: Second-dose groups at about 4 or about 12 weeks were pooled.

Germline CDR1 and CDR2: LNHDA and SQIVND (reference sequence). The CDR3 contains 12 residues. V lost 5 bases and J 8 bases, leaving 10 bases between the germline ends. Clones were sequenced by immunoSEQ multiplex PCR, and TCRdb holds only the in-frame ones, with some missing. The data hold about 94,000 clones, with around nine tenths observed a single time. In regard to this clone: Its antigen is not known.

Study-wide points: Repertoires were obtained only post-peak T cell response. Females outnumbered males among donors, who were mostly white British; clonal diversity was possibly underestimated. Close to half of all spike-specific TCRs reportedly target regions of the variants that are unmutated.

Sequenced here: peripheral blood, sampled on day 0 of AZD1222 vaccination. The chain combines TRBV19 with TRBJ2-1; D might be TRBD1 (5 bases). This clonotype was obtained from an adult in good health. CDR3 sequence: CASSVWGDEQFF. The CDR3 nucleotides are TGTGCCAGTAGTGTTTGGGGCGATGAGCAGTTCTTC.